The source of this T cell receptor beta chain is a study of T-cell memory formation after mild COVID-19. Study-level background: Among the donors, TCR clusters were largely specific to each donor.

Study-wide results and caveats: A balance of CD4 and CD8 characterized clones contracting day 15 to 85, whereas later expanders leaned CD4+. Day 37-peaking second-wave clones had unconfirmed SARS-CoV-2 specificity.

Sample barcodes and UMIs were carried by the TCR alpha and TCR beta cDNA libraries that 5'RACE generated with constant-segment primers. From the 5' RACE reads, TCRdb called clonotypes with MiXCR, one entry per CDR3 protein. Here the sample spans around 450,000 distinct CDR3 sequences, 20% to 25% being singletons. Remarks on this clonotype: Its target is not known.

The CDR3 spans 13 residues. V shed 4 bases and J 6 bases; nucleotides not matched to a gene: 5. This chain links TRBV12-3 or TRBV12-4 with TRBJ2-7, with TRBD1 identical over 8 bases. The sample taken for sequencing was PBMCs or a T cell subset sorted from them (not recorded which). The receptor's source is an adult woman who had mild COVID-19 (a few samples of this study predate the infection). Cell type and time point are not known. The CDR3 region is CASSWQGAGEQYF. For the CDR3, the DNA is TGTGCCAGCAGTTGGCAGGGGGCGGGCGAGCAGTACTTC.